This T cell receptor beta chain was retrieved from a study of CD8+ T cells in alopecia areata. Findings and limits, study-wide: For lesional scalp, especially alopecia totalis/universalis, clonality was higher than in normal scalp.

CDR1 SQVTM and CDR2 ANQGSEA come from the germline V gene. The CDR3 length is 12 residues. Trimming shortened V by 2 bases and J by 3 bases, and 7 bases separated the two germline ends. Note on this clone: Antigen unknown.

cDNA serving as the sequencing template came from extracted, reverse transcribed RNA. Some clones are missing from TCRdb's copy, which holds only in-frame ones; the method was immunoSEQ multiplex PCR. Of 110,000 to 150,000 clones in the sample, about 59% were seen once. The treatment: oral pan-JAK inhibitor, 5-10 mg twice daily. Alopecia areata patients gave lesional scalp punch biopsies and peripheral blood samples. The receptor comes from a human donor with alopecia areata. The chain is built from TRBV29-1 and TRBJ2-5; no reliable D call. The sequencing used CD8+ T cells sorted from blood, collected at week 4, from a patient treated with tofacitinib. The CDR3 DNA reads as TGCAGCGTTGAACGACGTGAAGAGACCCAGTACTTC. Residues: CSVERREETQYF.